This TCR beta chain stems from a study of blood T cell repertoires in COVID-19. Sequencing was performed with immunoSEQ multiplex PCR; in TCRdb, only in-frame clones are kept and a portion is missing. The sample lists about 330,000 clones; around 86% were seen once. The CDR3 adds up to 14 amino acids, both ends counted. Per germline, CDR1 SGDLS and CDR2 YYNGEE. Concerning this clone itself: The conserved final phenylalanine or tryptophan is absent from the CDR3, which likely points to a read error. The limits of the CDR3 on the DNA are not certain, so only TCRdb's listed CDR3 is given.

V is TRBV9 and J is TRBJ2-3; the tabulated D call, TRBD2, remains unverified against the DNA. This TCR derives from a woman aged 45-60 years with acute or convalescent COVID-19. The sample consisted of peripheral blood. CDR3: CASSVGRGSGRAPL.